The rows below give T cell receptor beta chains drawn from one sample of a study of CD8 T cells in Susac syndrome. TCRdb ran MiXCR on the immunoSEQ multiplex PCR reads and lists one entry per CDR3 protein. The table shows 150,000 to 200,000 distinct CDR3 sequences, with 80% to 95% occurring only once. The specimen sequenced was CD4+ T cells from PBMCs. The receptors stem from a human donor with multiple sclerosis. Each CDR3 is given with its conserved first and last residue. D genes are given only for firm matches. Size is omitted from some rows. Given values are once, few, many or a class for expanded clones.

clone_size j_call d_call v_call cdr3_aa cdr3_nt
NA TRBJ1-1 NA TRBV20-1 CSARMNTEAFF TGCAGTGCTAGGATGAACACTGAAGCTTTCTTT
NA TRBJ1-2 NA TRBV6-6 CASSGGSSYGYTF TGTGCCAGCAGTGGCGGGAGTTCCTATGGCTACACCTTC
NA TRBJ2-6 TRBD1 TRBV9 CASSPYFHGTGTSGANVLTF TGTGCCAGCAGCCCCTACTTCCATGGGACAGGGACTTCTGGGGCCAACGTCCTGACTTTC
once TRBJ2-1 TRBD1 TRBV9 CASSVGQGAINEQFF TGTGCCAGCAGCGTAGGGCAGGGGGCGATCAATGAGCAGTTCTTC
NA TRBJ2-3 TRBD2 TRBV20-1 CSARLAGVTDTQYF TGCAGTGCTAGACTAGCGGGGGTCACAGATACGCAGTATTTT
NA TRBJ2-1 NA TRBV10-3 CAISGTGGLGDEQFF TGTGCCATCAGCGGAACAGGAGGACTCGGGGATGAGCAGTTCTTC
NA TRBJ1-5 NA TRBV20-1 CSAKIPGVSNQPQHF TGCAGTGCTAAAATCCCAGGGGTTAGCAATCAGCCCCAGCATTTT
NA TRBJ1-5 NA TRBV9 CASSAQGSNQPQHF TGTGCCAGCAGCGCCCAGGGTAGCAATCAGCCCCAGCATTTT
NA TRBJ1-5 NA TRBV5-5 CASSLAGHQPQHF TGTGCCAGCAGCTTAGCGGGGCATCAGCCCCAGCATTTT
NA TRBJ2-7 NA TRBV6-6 CASSYEYYEQYF TGTGCCAGCAGTTATGAGTACTACGAGCAGTACTTC
NA TRBJ2-7 NA TRBV5-5 CASSSTVGNSYEQYF TGTGCCAGCAGCTCCACAGTGGGGAATTCCTACGAGCAGTACTTC
once TRBJ1-4 NA TRBV4-2 CASSRQADYNEKLFF TGTGCCAGCAGCCGTCAGGCAGACTATAATGAAAAACTGTTTTTT
NA TRBJ2-2 TRBD2 TRBV5-1 CASSLGLAGTTGELFF TGCGCCAGCAGCTTGGGACTAGCGGGAACCACCGGGGAGCTGTTTTTT
NA TRBJ2-7 NA TRBV2 CASSVSGSEQYF TGTGCCAGCAGTGTTTCAGGGTCCGAGCAGTACTTC
NA TRBJ2-1 TRBD2 TRBV6-1 CASILSGSSYNEQFF TGTGCCAGCATTCTTAGCGGGAGCTCCTACAATGAGCAGTTCTTC
NA TRBJ1-5 NA TRBV29-1 CSVGGAGNQPQHF TGCAGCGTTGGGGGGGCCGGCAATCAGCCCCAGCATTTT
NA TRBJ2-7 NA TRBV29-1 CSAVVGATYEQYF TGCAGCGCGGTGGTTGGGGCGACCTACGAGCAGTACTTC
NA TRBJ1-4 NA TRBV19 CASSIQHLEEGKLFF TGTGCCAGTAGTATTCAACACCTCGAGGAGGGAAAACTGTTTTTT
NA TRBJ1-1 NA TRBV28 CASSSHVGSAEAFF TGTGCCAGCAGTTCCCACGTGGGGTCCGCTGAAGCTTTCTTT
once TRBJ1-4 TRBD1 TRBV2 CASSRTGGGEKLFF TGTGCCAGCAGTCGGACAGGGGGCGGTGAAAAACTGTTTTTT